This T cell receptor beta chain was sequenced during a study of T cell repertoires in cytomegalovirus infection. Study details: Both CMV infection and a matching HLA type were indicated by public TCR beta signatures.

TCRdb analysed the reads with MiXCR anew, one entry per CDR3 protein. Among over 90,000 distinct CDR3 sequences listed, more than 15% were seen once. Trimming shortened V by 5 bases and J by 0 bases, and 14 bases separated the two germline ends. CDR3 length equals 15 residues. The V gene's germline CDR1 is DFQATT and CDR2 SNEGSKA (reference sequence). This clonotype was observed a few times. The V gene is TRBV20-1, the J gene TRBJ2-1; no clear D gene. Sequencing was carried out using PBMCs. The receptor comes from a human donor in good health (CMV status not recorded). Some clones in this sample may be carry-over from other donors' samples. In nucleotides, the CDR3 is TGCAGTGCTTTAGTTTCCCACAGCTCCTACAATGAGCAGTTCTTC. It translates to CSALVSHSSYNEQFF.